The entry below describes one T cell receptor (beta chain). Its target antigen remains unknown. Per-base quality was not reported, and no clone a single base away is much larger than it. Libraries were prepared through the immunoSEQ multiplex PCR assay. For the multiplex PCR, a mixture combining 60 forward primers for TCR Vbeta segments and 13 reverse primers for TCR Jbeta segments was used. The CDR3 region of rearranged TCR beta genes was amplified from genomic DNA with a multiplex PCR assay. Amplified TCR beta libraries were sequenced as 87-base-pair reads on the Illumina HiSeq System. The published analysis was carried out like this. In a later analysis, approximately 74 million unique TCR beta chains were counted across the 500 to 850 repertoires, and some 10 million of these chains were shared by at least two donors. A nearest-neighbor algorithm error-corrected the raw reads and collapsed the reads into unique sequences, merging closely related sequences to remove PCR and sequencing errors. V, D and J gene segments were assigned by aligning CDR3 sequences to IMGT reference sequences. Each retained sequence needed at least a six-nucleotide match to both a V gene segment and a J gene segment. Rearrangements were classified as productive when the CDR3 lacked stop codons and remained in frame with V and J, and all other rearrangements were classified as non-productive. CDR3 was defined by IMGT convention, running from the second conserved V-encoded cysteine to the conserved J-encoded phenylalanine. The earlier analysis of about 640 of the donors excluded any sequence lacking an unambiguous match to a single V gene segment. In an earlier analysis of 450 to 750 of the donors, a V segment was called functional when productive rearrangements were above 56.7%, and segregating when the standard deviation between donors exceeded 5%. A statistical classification framework was developed to diagnose cytomegalovirus status using the catalog of TCR beta chain sequences. A later analysis assigned V and J genes by comparing TCR nucleotide sequences with IMGT/GENE-DB human TR gene sequences. The TCRdist pipeline was used in a later analysis to assign CDR3 sequences and most-parsimonious VDJ recombination scenarios. In a later analysis, each TCR beta chain was defined by its CDR3 amino acid sequence together with its V-gene family, and reads without a unique V-gene family were excluded. A later analysis removed several hundred highly shared, low-generation-probability nucleotide sequences to deal with suspected cross-contamination and a sequencing artifact. A later analysis calculated a clonal expansion index for each public chain from normalized within-repertoire ranks of inferred template counts. Generation probabilities in a later analysis came from a VDJ recombination model fitted to out-of-frame rearrangements, and those results were checked against IGoR. A later analysis scored TCR-TCR, TCR-HLA and TCR-CMV co-occurrence with hypergeometric tests, applying a repertoire-size bias correction to TCR pairs. To estimate false discovery rates, a later analysis permuted the HLA or CMV assignments 20 times. In a later analysis, co-occurring TCRs were grouped using DBSCAN, with TCRdist sequence similarity added in when clustering inside HLA-allele-positive subsets. For co-occurrence clustering, repertoires with fewer than 30,000 or more than 120,000 public chains were excluded, along with about five repertoires with anomalous nucleotide sharing. In its TCRdb copy, this immuneACCESS table keeps in-frame sequences only and misses some clones. Where compared with another copy, unresolved V genes explain less than half of these, and the others have no known cause. V, J and clone size were drawn from that table, and D and trimming were deduced from the DNA. For this sample there are 110,000 or so clones; about 70% appear just once. In total, the top ten clones hold 2% to 2.5% of the sample.

The cohort comprised some 700 healthy bone marrow donors. All cohort members were sampled while nominally healthy, although unrecorded immune exposures were likely present. CMV serostatus was positive for about 290 and negative for 352 of the 666 cohort members, and was not recorded for this donor. A peripheral blood sample was provided by each donor, and peripheral blood mononuclear cells were used for TCR beta sequencing. Genomic DNA was extracted from the blood cell samples with the Qiagen DNeasy Blood Extraction Kit. The V and J ends are trimmed by 5 bases and 5 bases, leaving 10 bases between them. The CDR3, from cysteine to phenylalanine, totals 13 residues. The DNA shown is the 39-base CDR3, in frame from base 1. CDR1 and CDR2 are drawn from the germline V gene: MNHEY, SVGAGI. This sample stems from a study of cytomegalovirus exposure and HLA in healthy donors (dated by TCRdb to about 2017). Looking at the study overall: An earlier analysis of some 550 of the donors reported approximately 300 Gb of sequence data and some 120 million unique TCR beta sequences from some 180 million T cells. An early release covering 550 to 700 HLA-typed donors comprised around 300 gigabases of sequencing data and around 85 million unique TCR sequences. Among the roughly 380 genotyped donors, approximately 76% belonged to the genetic ancestry cluster associated with self-reported Caucasian donors. The study aimed to test whether signatures of past pathogen exposure could be identified by cataloging public T cell receptors. Using immunosequencing, the study profiled T cell repertoires from some 670 subjects and related those repertoires to cytomegalovirus serostatus. Along with the roughly 610-subject first cohort, a separate validation cohort of roughly 110 different subjects was used. The study combined high-throughput TCR immunosequencing, statistical association of individual TCRs with disease status, and machine learning to predict cytomegalovirus infection status. A later analysis re-examined previously published TCR beta repertoires from hundreds of donors and added high-resolution HLA genotyping to investigate patterns of TCR occurrence. In the later analysis, no new phenotypic data were used to find candidate immune exposures; instead, reliance was placed on TCR beta sequences and their occurrence across donors. In an earlier analysis of roughly 540 of the donors, high-throughput TCR beta sequencing was used to judge whether each TCR beta V gene segment behaved as functional or pseudogenic. Alongside the repertoire data, information on donor age, sex, ethnicity and CMV serostatus was compiled. Genome-wide SNP genotypes for about three fifths of the roughly 670 donors were used in a later genetic analysis, which treated that subset as a discovery cohort. All discovery cohort repertoires had been generated on a single sequencing platform. Both class I and class II loci were covered by HLA typing, at four-digit resolution. Typing coverage differed by locus: A, B, C, DRB1 and DQB1 were typed in roughly 629-630 donors, DQA1 in about 560, DPA1 in some 600, and DPB1 in about 450. Several DR-DQ haplotypes were treated as single units for association and clustering because of strong linkage in the cohort. Among 398 genotyped donors of the cohort, an average of roughly 230,000 unique TCR beta nucleotide sequences was sequenced per donor, of which about 18% were non-productive. Beyond this particular receptor, the publication reports: Presence/absence analyses assumed roughly uniform sequencing depth across donors, an assumption that may not hold. The earlier analysis of 450 to 700 of the donors excluded roughly 17 rarely observed V segments, including chromosome 9 orphons, because counts were too low. The study listed 150 to 200 TCR beta chains as associated with cytomegalovirus. Immune exposure information for the cohort was limited to CMV serostatus. A further reported finding was that TCR beta sequences accurately predicted the HLA-A and HLA-B alleles for most subjects in the first cohort. In a later analysis, around 17,000 TCR beta sequences were associated with specific HLA alleles at a false discovery rate of 0.05. Linkage disequilibrium might explain the correlated functional status among segregating V segments, but an unknown experimental factor could not be ruled out. In an earlier analysis of fewer than 700 of the donors, most TCR beta V segments appeared in productive rearrangements about 87% or about 30% of the time, broadly matching IMGT annotations. According to a later analysis, TCR association rates differed among HLA loci, with DRB1 alleles showing the most associated TCRs and HLA-C alleles showing the fewest. Most CMV-associated TCR beta chains appeared to be HLA-restricted in a later analysis, and the HLA associations seemed to be driven largely by CMV exposure. A later genetic analysis reported fewer N-insertions in productive TCRs among donors in an Asian-associated ancestry cluster than the roughly 700-donor mean. V-gene and J-gene trimming of TCR beta chains was associated with a missense DCLRE1C variant in a later genetic analysis, and the association was replicated in an independent cohort. Some IMGT-functional V segments, including TRBV6-2 and TRBV6-3, could not be distinguished by the 87-base-pair reads and were therefore excluded. A later analysis reported that several top co-occurrence clusters appeared linked to parvovirus B19, influenza, CMV and Epstein-Barr virus. Assigning TCR associations to individual alleles was difficult when HLA alleles, especially DR and DQ, strongly co-occurred. In vitro tests confirmed that a few of the cytomegalovirus-associated TCR beta chains recognize cytomegalovirus antigens. A cluster of highly shared sequence variants was judged likely to represent a technical artifact of the sequencing pipeline. It was suggested by the authors that the approach could potentially be generalized to other disease states and immunological phenotypes. Compared with equally common non-associated chains, HLA-associated TCR beta chains in a later analysis were more clonally expanded and had lower generation probabilities. The classifier was reported to diagnose cytomegalovirus status with high specificity and sensitivity in both the original cohort and the validation cohort. Because HLA typing was missing for some donors at each locus, association tests included only the typed subset. Only TCR beta chains were sequenced in this cohort, and the absence of alpha or paired-chain data limited detectable features. Most TCR sequences were observed very rarely across donors, whereas some public TCRs were present in many individuals.

What was sequenced was PBMCs. Rearrangement joined TRBV6-5 to TRBJ1-5; TRBD1 might be the D gene, on 5 matching bases. The TCR comes from a human donor in good health. The nucleotide sequence reads as follows: TGTGCCAGCAGTAGTCAGGGCGATCAGCCCCAGCATTTT. This encodes CASSSQGDQPQHF.